These 2 T cell receptor beta chains were all obtained from the same sample, sequenced in a study of T cells in localized non-small cell lung cancer (dated by TCRdb to 2018 to 2021). The library was produced with the immunoSEQ multiplex PCR assay. In its TCRdb copy, this immuneACCESS table keeps in-frame sequences only and misses some clones. Where compared with another copy, unresolved V genes explain less than half of these, and the others have no known cause. Within this sample are around 70,000 clones, with roughly nine tenths of them counted one time only. Together, the top ten hold 21% of the sample. The sequencing used peripheral blood, collected before any cancer treatment. The receptors originated from a male donor at least 60 years old with stage III squamous cell lung carcinoma.

The V call is TRBV28, the J call TRBJ2-7; maybe TRBD1 (5 bases). The CDR3 length is 13 residues. Germline V CDR1 and CDR2: MDHEN, SYDVKM. Trimming left V 5 bases short and J 3 bases short, with 11 bases between. CDR3 in amino acids: CASSIDSSYEQYV. The CDR3 nucleotides are TGTGCCAGCAGTATAGACAGCAGCTACGAGCAGTACGTC.

The CDR3 DNA is TGTGCCAGCAGCCTCGGGACGGTCTACAATGAGCAGTTCTTC. Its translation is CASSLGTVYNEQFF. This chain joins TRBV7-9 and TRBJ2-1; D may match TRBD1 or TRBD2 (5 bases each). CDR1 SEHNR and CDR2 FQNEAQ come from the germline V gene (reference sequence). This CDR3 contains 14 residues. V lost 5 bases and J lost 3, with 11 bases in between.